This TCR beta chain was captured in a study of shared clonotypes between healthy human individuals. Deep-level settings were used for running the assay. Method: immunoSEQ multiplex PCR; TCRdb's copy keeps in-frame clones and lacks some. The top ten hold about 10% of the sample, which has roughly 200,000 clones, 60% to 75% seen once. J gave up 1 base and V 5 bases, and 9 bases lay outside the gene matches. Germline lookup yields CDR1 SGHAT and CDR2 FQNNGV. The CDR3 loop spans 16 amino acids. The authors divided CD4+ cells into CD45RA+ naive and CD45RA-negative memory subsets. This TCR was recovered from a man aged 25 to 45 in good health. Specimen: memory CD4+ T cells sorted from blood. Subset indicated: CD45RA-negative fraction. The chain recombines TRBV11-2 with TRBJ2-3, with TRBD2 matching 7 bases. CDR3 in amino acids: CASSPSWSGGTDTQYF. Written as DNA, the CDR3 is TGTGCCAGCAGCCCTAGCTGGAGCGGGGGCACAGATACGCAGTATTTT.